This T cell receptor (beta chain) derives from a study of T cell repertoires in cytomegalovirus infection. The study's findings and limits: The ex vivo response was dominated by HLA-C-restricted CMV-specific TCR beta clonotypes.

One entry per CDR3 protein results from TCRdb running MiXCR on the reads. The data show around 210,000 distinct CDR3 sequences, 6.5% seen once. Per the germline V gene, CDR1 is SGHTA and CDR2 is FQGNSA. V dropped 1 base and J dropped 9 bases, with 24 bases sitting between them. CDR3 size: 17 residues. As concerns this clonotype: What it recognizes is unknown.

Sequenced sample: PBMCs. The chain carries TRBV7-2 and TRBJ1-1, with D perhaps matching TRBD1 (5 bases). This TCR was recovered from a human donor in good health (CMV status not recorded). Some clones in this sample may be carry-over from other donors' samples. The CDR3 region is CASSLDERGRGRSQAFF. The CDR3 DNA is TGTGCCAGCAGCTTAGACGAGCGGGGCAGAGGCCGGTCCCAAGCTTTCTTT.